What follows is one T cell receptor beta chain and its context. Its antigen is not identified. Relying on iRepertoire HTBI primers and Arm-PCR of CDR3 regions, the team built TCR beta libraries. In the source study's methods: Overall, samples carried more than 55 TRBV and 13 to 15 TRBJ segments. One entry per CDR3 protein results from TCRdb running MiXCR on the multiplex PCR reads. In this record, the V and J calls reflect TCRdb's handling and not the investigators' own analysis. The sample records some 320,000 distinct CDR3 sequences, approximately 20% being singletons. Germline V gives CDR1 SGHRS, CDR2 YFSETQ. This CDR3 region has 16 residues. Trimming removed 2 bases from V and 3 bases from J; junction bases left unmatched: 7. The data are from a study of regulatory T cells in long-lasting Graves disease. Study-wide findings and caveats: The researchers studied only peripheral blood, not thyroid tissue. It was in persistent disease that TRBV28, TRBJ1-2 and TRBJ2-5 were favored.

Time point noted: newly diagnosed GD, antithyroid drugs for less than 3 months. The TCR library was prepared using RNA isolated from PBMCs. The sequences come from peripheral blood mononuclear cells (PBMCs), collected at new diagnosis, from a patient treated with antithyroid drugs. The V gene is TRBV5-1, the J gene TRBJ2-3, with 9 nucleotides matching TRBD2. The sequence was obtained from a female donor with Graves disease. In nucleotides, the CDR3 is TGCGCCAGCAGCTTTGGTAGCGGGAGCGGTACAGATACGCAGTATTTT. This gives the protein CASSFGSGSGTDTQYF. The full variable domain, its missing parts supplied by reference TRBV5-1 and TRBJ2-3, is KAGVTQTPRYLIKTRGQQVTLSCSPISGHRSVSWYQQTPGQGLQFLFEYFSETQRNKGNFPGRFSGRQFSNSRSEMNVSTLELGDSALYLCASSFGSGSGTDTQYFGPGTRLTVL.